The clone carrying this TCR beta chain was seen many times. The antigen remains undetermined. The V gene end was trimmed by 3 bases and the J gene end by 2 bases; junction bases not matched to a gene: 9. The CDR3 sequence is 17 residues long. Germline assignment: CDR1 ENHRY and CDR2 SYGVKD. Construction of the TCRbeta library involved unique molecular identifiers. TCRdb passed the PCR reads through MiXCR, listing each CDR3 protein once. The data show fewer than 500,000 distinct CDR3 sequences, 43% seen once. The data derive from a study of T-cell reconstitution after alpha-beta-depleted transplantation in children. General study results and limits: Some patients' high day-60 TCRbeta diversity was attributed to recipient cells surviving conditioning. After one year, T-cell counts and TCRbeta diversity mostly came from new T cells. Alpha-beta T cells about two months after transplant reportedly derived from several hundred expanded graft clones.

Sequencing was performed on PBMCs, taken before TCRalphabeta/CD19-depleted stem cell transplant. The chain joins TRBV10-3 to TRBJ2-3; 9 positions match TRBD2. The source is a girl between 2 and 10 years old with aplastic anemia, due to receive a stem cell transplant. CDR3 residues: CAISDPGLARVTDTQYF. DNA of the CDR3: TGTGCCATCAGTGACCCAGGACTAGCGAGGGTCACAGATACGCAGTATTTT.